The 23 T cell receptor beta chains presented below share a single source sample, sequenced in a study of cytomegalovirus exposure and HLA in healthy donors. Use of 60 Vbeta and 13 Jbeta primers characterized the PCR. Some clones are missing from TCRdb's copy, which holds only in-frame ones; the method was immunoSEQ multiplex PCR. Seen here are fewer than 150,000 clones, roughly 80% observed once, and the top ten hold 1.2%. The sample was PBMCs. The source of these receptors is a female donor in good health and CMV-seronegative.

This clone showed up just once. The rearrangement uses TRBV27 and TRBJ1-2, with 9 nucleotides matching TRBD1. Germline loops: CDR1 MNHEY, CDR2 SMNVEV (reference sequence). The CDR3 runs 16 residues. V dropped 7 bases and J dropped 4; count of bases not matched to a gene: 13. The CDR3 here is CASTPVGTGRIYGYTF. CDR3 nucleotide sequence: TGTGCCAGCACCCCCGTAGGGACAGGGAGGATCTATGGCTACACCTTC.

This sequence joins TRBV5-4 and TRBJ2-3; TRBD2 might be the D (6 bases). Trimming cost V 1 base and J 2 bases, with 14 bases left between them. Germline loops: CDR1 SGHNT, CDR2 YYREEE (reference sequence). The length of the CDR3 is 16 residues. CDR3 in DNA: TGTGCCAGCAGCTTGATGAGCGGGCTGAACACAGATACGCAGTATTTT. It is translated as CASSLMSGLNTDTQYF. The complete variable domain, with remaining parts taken from reference TRBV5-4 and TRBJ2-3, reads ETGVTQSPTHLIKTRGQQVTLRCSSQSGHNTVSWYQQALGQGPQFIFQYYREEENGRGNFPPRFSGLQFPNYSSELNVNALELDDSALYLCASSLMSGLNTDTQYFGPGTRLTVL.

This clone was seen a handful of times. This chain links TRBV29-1 with TRBJ1-4; 7 nucleotides align to TRBD1. CDR3 length: 12 amino acids. Germline CDR1 and CDR2: SQVTM and ANQGSEA. The junction had 6 bases not matched to a gene; V was cut back by 4 bases and J by 10 bases. The chain's CDR3 is CSVAQGVGKLFF. DNA of the CDR3: TGCAGCGTTGCCCAGGGGGTGGGAAAACTGTTTTTT.

There are a few counts of this clone. The chain is built from TRBV7-9 and TRBJ2-5; D possibly corresponds to TRBD2 (6 bases). The CDR3 spans 13 residues. With 6 bases removed from V and 5 bases from J, the gap between germline ends came to 13 bases. Germline CDR1 and CDR2: SEHNR and FQNEAQ (reference sequence). For the CDR3, the DNA is TGTGCCAGCAGTACGGTGGAGGGGGAGACCCAGTACTTC. As protein: CASSTVEGETQYF.

V and J are TRBV19 and TRBJ1-5, with unresolved D. CDR3 length equals 12 residues. CDR1 and CDR2 (germline): LNHDA, SQIVND (reference sequence). The germline V and J ends were trimmed by 10 bases and 7 bases, with 14 bases remaining between them. This CDR3 reads CANPEGSQPQHF. CDR3 sequence (DNA): TGTGCCAACCCTGAGGGCTCCCAGCCCCAGCATTTT.

The V and J genes are TRBV9 and TRBJ2-6, with 10 bases that match TRBD1. This CDR3 contains 17 residues. V dropped 3 bases and J dropped 2; count of bases not matched to a gene: 5. Germline CDR1 reads SGDLS; CDR2 reads YYNGEE. CDR3 sequence: CASSEDRGKTGANVLTF. The CDR3, as DNA: TGTGCCAGCAGCGAGGACAGGGGGAAGACTGGGGCCAACGTCCTGACTTTC.

This chain uses TRBV11-2 with TRBJ2-7; 11 nucleotides agree with TRBD2. Germline CDR1 SGHAT, CDR2 FQNNGV. V lost 3 bases and J lost 5; bases outside the gene matches: 3. The CDR3 totals 14 residues. CDR3 amino acids: CASSFTSGSHEQYF. DNA of the CDR3: TGTGCCAGCAGCTTTACTAGCGGGAGCCACGAGCAGTACTTC.

This clone occurred once. This rearrangement joins TRBV19 to TRBJ1-5; no clear D gene. This CDR3 region has 13 residues. CDR1 is LNHDA and CDR2 is SQIVND in the germline V gene (reference sequence). Between the trimmed V and J ends, which lost 5 bases and 4 bases, there was a span of 9 bases. In DNA, the CDR3 is TGTGCCAGTAGTGAAGCACCGAATCAGCCCCAGCATTTT. Its protein is CASSEAPNQPQHF.

This clone has a single count. The V and J genes are TRBV29-1 and TRBJ2-7, with TRBD2 identical over 7 bases. CDR1 and CDR2 (germline): SQVTM, ANQGSEA. CDR3 length equals 13 residues. J was trimmed by 0 bases and V by 4 bases; bases with no gene match: 3. CDR3 loop: CSVGEGSSYEQYF. CDR3 nucleotides: TGCAGCGTTGGGGAGGGGAGCTCCTACGAGCAGTACTTC.

Notes on this clone: This CDR3 is missing its conserved last phenylalanine or tryptophan, likely due to a read error. The chain links TRBV5-1 to TRBJ1-4; possible D gene TRBD1, 6 bases. Germline lookup yields CDR1 SGHRS and CDR2 YFSETQ. The length of the CDR3 is 15 residues. V gave up 4 bases and J gave up 3 bases, with 13 bases separating them. The CDR3 protein is CASSPTGSANEKLFV. CDR3 coding DNA: TGCGCCAGCAGCCCAACAGGGTCGGCTAATGAAAAACTGTTTGTT.

The CDR3 DNA reads TGTGCCAGCAACCTTGGGACTTCTCCCTACAATGAGCAGTTCTTC. Amino acid sequence: CASNLGTSPYNEQFF. The chain combines TRBV9 with TRBJ2-1; a possible D gene is TRBD2 (6 bases). The germline V gene has CDR1 SGDLS and CDR2 YYNGEE. The CDR3 has 15 residues. Trimming left V 6 bases short and J 2 bases short, with 15 bases between.

A single count supports this clone. Other DNA sequences of this sample code for an identical CDR3. V usage is TRBV29-1 and J usage is TRBJ1-1, with a weak D call TRBD1 (6 bases). With 5 bases removed from V and 0 bases from J, the gap between germline ends came to 16 bases. The CDR3 sequence is 15 residues long. The germline CDR1 and CDR2 sequences are SQVTM and ANQGSEA. The CDR3 DNA reads TGCAGCGTTCAGCACGGGACATCCATGAACACTGAAGCTTTCTTT. Translating gives CSVQHGTSMNTEAFF.

The CDR3 protein is CASSPVGARNEKLFF. Here the CDR3 DNA reads TGTGCCAGCAGCCCAGTTGGGGCCCGGAATGAAAAACTGTTTTTT. The chain recombines TRBV7-9 with TRBJ1-4; D may be TRBD1 (5 bases). Germline V gene sequence: CDR1 SEHNR, CDR2 FQNEAQ (reference sequence). Trimming shortened V by 5 bases and J by 5 bases, and 15 bases separated the two germline ends. The CDR3 consists of 15 residues.

The DNA of the CDR3 is TGTGCCAGCAGCCAAGAGTTCCCAGGAGGGCCCAATCAGCCCCAGCATTTT. Its protein product is CASSQEFPGGPNQPQHF. The V and J genes are TRBV4-2 and TRBJ1-5; D remains ambiguous. Germline V gene lookup returns CDR1 LGHNA and CDR2 YNFKEQ. The CDR3 is 17 residues long. Trimming cost V 0 bases and J 3 bases, with 15 bases left between them.

About this clone: Other nucleotide sequences in the sample specify the same CDR3. The chain carries TRBV27 and TRBJ1-5, with D unclear. Germline V gene lookup returns CDR1 MNHEY and CDR2 SMNVEV (reference sequence). Trimming removed 3 bases at V and 0 bases at J, with 3 bases between. This CDR3 is 13 amino acids long. The CDR3 here is CASSFSSNQPQHF. In nucleotides, the CDR3 is TGTGCCAGCAGTTTTAGTAGCAATCAGCCCCAGCATTTT.

The chain employs TRBV6-6 and TRBJ2-7; TRBD1 matches at 9 bases. The CDR3 is 14 residues long. Unmatched junction bases numbered 8, after V lost 6 bases and J lost 5 bases. Germline V gene sequence: CDR1 MNHNY, CDR2 SVGAGI (reference sequence). The CDR3 nucleotides read TGTGCCAGCAGCTCCTTGAGGACAGGGGACGAGCAGTACTTC. Amino acids: CASSSLRTGDEQYF.

The chain combines TRBV14 with TRBJ2-2; 8 bases are shared with TRBD2. Germline-derived CDR1 and CDR2 are SGHDN and FVKESK. V shed 4 bases, J shed 4 bases, and the junction held 8 bases outside the gene matches. This CDR3 is 16 amino acids long. The DNA of the CDR3 is TGTGCCAGCAGCCTACCGATCGGGAGGGGCACCGGGGAGCTGTTTTTT. Amino acids: CASSLPIGRGTGELFF.

The V and J genes are TRBV5-3 and TRBJ2-3, with TRBD2 matching over 8 bases. TRBV5-3 is sorted into the ORF group, with uncertain function. This CDR3 contains 17 residues. V trimming: 3 bases; J trimming: 0 bases; junction bases outside the gene matches: 9. This chain's CDR3 is CARSYAPLAESTDTQYF. In DNA form, the CDR3 reads TGTGCCAGAAGCTACGCTCCACTAGCGGAAAGCACAGATACGCAGTATTTT.

V is TRBV29-1 and J is TRBJ2-1; D is possibly TRBD1 (6 bases). Germline V gene sequence: CDR1 SQVTM, CDR2 ANQGSEA. Trimming removed 7 bases at V and 8 bases at J, with 18 bases between. The CDR3 is 13 residues long. The CDR3 spells CSADGTSFDEQFF. The CDR3 bases are TGCAGCGCTGACGGGACAAGTTTTGATGAGCAGTTCTTC.

V is TRBV2 and J is TRBJ1-1, with 9 bases lining up with TRBD1. With V trimmed by 5 bases and J by 6 bases, 7 bases remained unmatched. The germline CDR1 and CDR2 sequences are SNHLY and FYNNEI. This CDR3 spans 14 amino acids. The CDR3 loop is CASSRETGGAEAFF. The CDR3 region has the DNA TGTGCCAGCAGTCGGGAGACAGGGGGAGCTGAAGCTTTCTTT.

This clone was detected a few times. This chain links TRBV5-6 with TRBJ1-1, with unresolved D. The CDR3 has 14 residues. Germline CDR1 reads SGHDT; CDR2 reads YYEEEE. V lost 0 bases and J 0 bases, leaving 6 bases between the germline ends. CDR3 sequence: CASSLGALNTEAFF. The DNA of the CDR3 is TGTGCCAGCAGCTTGGGAGCTCTGAACACTGAAGCTTTCTTT.

This chain links TRBV5-4 with TRBJ2-1, with D possibly being TRBD2 (6 bases). Germline assignment: CDR1 SGHNT and CDR2 YYREEE (reference sequence). The V end was cut by 0 bases, the J end by 4 bases, with 11 bases between. This CDR3 is built from 15 residues. CDR3 nucleotides: TGTGCCAGCAGCTTGGGGAGGGGTATTTACAATGAGCAGTTCTTC. Its protein product is CASSLGRGIYNEQFF.

The V call is TRBV27, the J call TRBJ1-5, with a tentative D call TRBD1 (6 bases). Germline lookup yields CDR1 MNHEY and CDR2 SMNVEV (reference sequence). V gave up 2 bases and J gave up 2 bases, with 13 bases separating them. This CDR3 region has 16 residues. The CDR3 is CASSLRGAGGNQPQHF. CDR3 sequence (DNA): TGTGCCAGCAGTTTACGGGGGGCGGGGGGCAATCAGCCCCAGCATTTT.